This T cell receptor beta chain was retrieved from a study of human T cells and chemical hapten exposure (dated by TCRdb to the early 2020s). Background on the whole study: For sensitization, 2% DPC in acetone was applied to a 2 cm by 2 cm area of upper inner arm skin. Throughout the roughly 25-week study period, patients were also given weekly therapeutic DPC doses on the scalp. Patch testing was performed on the upper back with Finn chambers containing 0.01% DPC, and the patch tests were scored after 6 days according to International Contact Dermatitis Research Group standards. The patient cohort, mostly female, included alopecia areata with under or over 50% scalp involvement, alopecia totalis and alopecia universalis. Libraries were pooled for sequencing, and per-sample TCR yields varied mainly because of small differences in library volumes within the pool. The study tracked peripheral blood TCR repertoire changes in vivo during primary and secondary sensitization to the hapten diphenylcyclopropenone (DPC) in alopecia patients. Blood samples were taken from patients before sensitization (week 0) and at 2, 6 and about 24 weeks after DPC sensitization. Under 30 alopecia patients gave blood for TCR sequencing at one to four time points (pre-sensitization, 2, 6 and 24 weeks). What the research found in general, with its limitations: Significantly more large CDR3 similarity clusters were formed by expanded TCRs than by pre-sensitization or healthy control sets, consistent with antigen-driven responses. After repeated subsampling, the strength of the expansion versus patch-test correlation and the threshold at which it became significant changed. The number of PT1 expanded TCRs positively correlated with patch test score, significant at thresholds 8, 16 and 32 but not 4. No change with DPC sensitization was found in the number of TCRs above 1 in 1000 frequency, and no evidence of global repertoire structure alterations was found. All patients had alopecia, a presumed autoimmune disease, so their immune response might differ from that of healthy individuals.

In the paper's terms, the time point label means: pre-sensitization, week 0. The treatment or condition tag for this specimen amounts to: therapeutic diphenylcyclopropenone sensitization with weekly scalp DPC. Blood at each patch-test visit was drawn before the patch test was applied. To be eligible, patients had to be aged 18 to 70, diagnosed with alopecia and judged suitable for DPC therapy, while pregnant patients were excluded. Total RNA was isolated from unfractionated whole blood collected in Tempus Blood RNA tubes. Library preparation used RACE. Sequencing was carried out with a NextSeq 500. Library preparation attached unique molecular identifiers to individual cDNA molecules for quantitative, reproducible TCR counting. Each blood RNA sample was used to sequence both TCR alpha and TCR beta chains. The published analysis was carried out like this. The median number of TCRs per sample was around 100,000, ranging from about 20,000 to 690,600. The Decombinator software suite was used to annotate the V, J and CDR3 of the TCR reads. Every sample was subsampled to the same number of TCRs (28,000) for the PS versus PT1 abundance plots. Expanded TCRs were defined as absent before sensitization and observed at least eight times at the 2-week time point. The public sequencing data were trimmed at Q25 with fastp and processed into clonotypes with MiXCR by TCRdb, which kept only in-frame beta chains. Here each entry gathers all rows of one CDR3 protein and keeps the most common genes and DNA. Clone size and V and J calls follow TCRdb, not the original study. The sample table lists roughly 40,000 distinct CDR3 sequences, 8% to 11% of them with a count of one. Around 6.3% of the sample is taken by the ten largest.

Remarks on this clonotype: The antigen it recognizes is unknown. The sample holds no much larger clone one base away, and base qualities are not on file.

From cysteine to phenylalanine, the CDR3 is 16 amino acids long. The retained sequence is limited to the CDR3, 48 bases, with the frame set at the first base. CDR1 and CDR2 (SQVTM, ANQGSEA) derive from the germline V gene. V was cut back by 2 bases and J by 7 bases, leaving a gap of 21 bases between them. The V gene is TRBV29-1 and the J gene is TRBJ2-1, with the D gene uncertain. Material: whole blood, obtained in connection with sensitization to the hapten diphenylcyclopropenone (DPC). This clonotype originated in a man in his thirties or forties with alopecia areata. Some clones in this sample may be carry-over from other donors' samples. This receptor has the CDR3 CSVEWISPHPANEQFF. The DNA reads TGCAGCGTTGAATGGATCTCCCCACACCCGGCAAATGAGCAGTTCTTC.